One and the same sample provided the 27 T cell receptor beta chains below, sequenced in a study of metastatic and nonmetastatic thyroid tumors. Thyroid surgery took place with no prior treatment in any patient. From the PCR reads, TCRdb re-called clones with MiXCR. The sample has under 7,000 clones; approximately 40% are singletons. The sample taken for sequencing was adjacent normal tissue. The receptors were gathered from a female donor with papillary thyroid cancer or a benign thyroid nodule (not recorded which). Some clones in this sample may be carry-over from other donors' samples.

The J gene is TRBJ2-7, the V gene TRBV30; TRBD1 aligns across 7 bases. Germline assignment: CDR1 GTSNPN and CDR2 SVGIG (reference sequence). With 7 bases clipped from V and 6 bases from J, the junction kept 9 bases outside the gene matches. CDR3 size: 12 residues. CDR3 nucleotides: TGTGCCTTTCGCAGGGGGTCGTCCGAGCAGTACTTC. Protein sequence: CAFRRGSSEQYF.

V is TRBV25-1 and J is TRBJ1-2; D perhaps matches TRBD1 (5 bases). Between the trimmed V and J ends, which lost 2 bases and 9 bases, there was a span of 7 bases. CDR3 size: 11 residues. Germline assignment: CDR1 MGHDK and CDR2 SYGVNS. CDR3 in DNA: TGTGCCAGCAGTGAAGGGGGGTGCTACACCTTC. Its protein is CASSEGGCYTF.

The chain links TRBV5-6 to TRBJ2-3; D tentatively fits TRBD1 or TRBD2 (5 bases each). The CDR3 loop spans 16 amino acids. Germline V gene lookup returns CDR1 SGHDT and CDR2 YYEEEE. Trimming took 2 bases from V and 1 from J, leaving 14 bases between them. The CDR3 DNA follows: TGTGCCAGCAGCTTCTTAGTGGTGGGGGGCACAGATACGCAGTATTTT. It is translated as CASSFLVVGGTDTQYF.

In its sample, this clone ranks as large. This chain links TRBV2 with TRBJ1-1; D unresolved. The CDR3 covers 10 residues. Between the trimmed V and J ends, which lost 6 bases and 9 bases, there was a span of 8 bases. The germline gives CDR1 SNHLY, CDR2 FYNNEI. The CDR3 DNA reads as TGTGCCAGCAGACAAAGACAAGCTTTCTTT. Translating gives CASRQRQAFF.

The chain recombines TRBV11-3 with TRBJ2-5, with D unresolved. CDR1 and CDR2 from the germline V gene are SGHNT and YENEEA. CDR3 size: 14 residues. Trimming shortened V by 0 bases and J by 0 bases, and 5 bases separated the two germline ends. The CDR3 sequence is CASSLEEYQETQYF. For the CDR3, the DNA is TGTGCCAGCAGCTTAGAAGAGTACCAAGAGACCCAGTACTTC.

A few counts support this clone. The rearrangement links TRBV27 to TRBJ1-1, with D possibly being TRBD1 (6 bases). Trimming left V 4 bases short and J 4 bases short, with 16 bases between. This CDR3 spans 15 amino acids. Germline assignment: CDR1 MNHEY and CDR2 SMNVEV (reference sequence). In DNA form, the CDR3 reads TGTGCCAGCAGTTCTACATTACAGGGAGGCACTGAAGCTTTCTTT. Protein: CASSSTLQGGTEAFF.

The gene calls are TRBV6-2 or TRBV6-3 and TRBJ2-3; 15 positions agree with TRBD2. This CDR3 is built from 17 residues. Trimming removed 2 bases from V and 5 bases from J; junction bases left unmatched: 5. Germline lookup yields CDR1 MNHEY and CDR2 SVGEGT. The chain's CDR3 is CASSYNPGLAGGDTQYF. CDR3 coding DNA: TGTGCCAGCAGTTACAACCCGGGACTAGCGGGGGGAGATACGCAGTATTTT.

The chain is built from TRBV6-1 and TRBJ2-2; D perhaps matches TRBD2 (6 bases). CDR3 length: 16 residues. Germline V gene lookup returns CDR1 MNHNS and CDR2 SASEGT. Trimming removed 5 bases from V and 5 bases from J, with 18 bases in between. The CDR3 nucleotides are TGTGCCAGCAGTCGGGGGACTGGCGAGGGGACCGGGGAGCTGTTTTTT. It translates to CASSRGTGEGTGELFF.

This clone ranks as large. The chain employs TRBV7-2 and TRBJ1-3, with TRBD1 as a possible D gene (5 bases). This CDR3 has 15 residues. Germline V gene lookup returns CDR1 SGHTA and CDR2 FQGNSA. Trimming shortened V by 5 bases and J by 0 bases, and 11 bases separated the two germline ends. The CDR3 loop is CASSARTYSGNTIYF. CDR3 nucleotides: TGTGCCAGCAGCGCGCGGACATACTCTGGAAACACCATATATTTT.

This chain uses TRBV27 with TRBJ2-7; 9 bases are shared with TRBD2. Trimming removed 6 bases from V and 3 bases from J; junction bases left unmatched: 9. The CDR3 is made up of 15 amino acids. Germline V gives CDR1 MNHEY, CDR2 SMNVEV (reference sequence). CDR3 in DNA: TGTGCCAGCAGCTATAGCGGGGGCCCGATCTACGAGCAGTACTTC. It specifies CASSYSGGPIYEQYF.

Judged by abundance, this clone is medium-sized. V and J are TRBV16 and TRBJ1-1; possible D gene TRBD1, 5 bases. The germline CDR1 and CDR2 sequences are KGHSY and FQNENV. Trimming removed 3 bases at V and 1 base at J, with 15 bases between. The CDR3 extends over 16 amino acids. For the CDR3, the DNA is TGTGCCAGCAGCCAGAGAATAGGAGGGACGAACACTGAAGCTTTCTTT. Its translation: CASSQRIGGTNTEAFF.

The gene calls are TRBV9 and TRBJ1-2; D not resolved. Trimming removed 4 bases at V and 10 bases at J, with 14 bases between. The germline V gene encodes CDR1 SGDLS and CDR2 YYNGEE. The CDR3 is 12 residues long. The CDR3 DNA follows: TGTGCCAGCAGCCAAGATGATGGTGCCTACACCTTC. Its protein is CASSQDDGAYTF.

The sample holds a few counts of this clone. The genes are TRBV28 and TRBJ2-5; D gene ambiguous. V dropped 10 bases and J dropped 1 base, with 7 bases sitting between them. The CDR3 is made up of 11 amino acids. Per the germline V gene, CDR1 is MDHEN and CDR2 is SYDVKM. As DNA, the CDR3 is TGTGCCACACAGCTCCAAGAGACCCAGTACTTC. It yields the protein CATQLQETQYF.

V gene TRBV2 combines with J gene TRBJ1-5, with a tentative D call TRBD1 (5 bases). Germline V gene sequence: CDR1 SNHLY, CDR2 FYNNEI. Trimming removed 1 base from V and 6 bases from J, with 16 bases in between. This CDR3 has 16 amino acids. CDR3 in DNA: TGTGCCAGCAGTGAAGTTGGCAGGGCGAAGGTTCAGCCCCAGCATTTT. Protein product: CASSEVGRAKVQPQHF.

The chain has TRBV11-1 and TRBJ2-5; unclear D gene. This CDR3 region has 14 residues. V was pared by 2 bases and J by 0 bases, with 7 bases between. Germline CDR1 is SGHAT and CDR2 is FQDESV (reference sequence). CDR3 in amino acids: CASSLFEYQETQYF. In DNA form, the CDR3 reads TGTGCCAGCAGCTTATTTGAGTACCAAGAGACCCAGTACTTC.

The rearrangement uses TRBV27 and TRBJ1-1; D ambiguous. This CDR3 region has 12 residues. From germline, CDR1 is MNHEY and CDR2 SMNVEV (reference sequence). V lost 6 bases, J lost 6 bases, and 11 bases lay in between. This chain's CDR3 is CASRDTGAEAFF. The CDR3 region has the DNA TGTGCCAGCAGAGACACGGGAGCTGAAGCTTTCTTT.

This clone was seen a few times. The chain couples TRBV6-1 to TRBJ1-5; 9 positions match TRBD1. The germline CDR1 and CDR2 sequences are MNHNS and SASEGT. V gave up 6 bases and J gave up 0 bases; unmatched junction bases: 6. The CDR3 runs 16 residues. CDR3 in amino acids: CASRDRGPYSNQPQHF. CDR3 in DNA: TGTGCCAGCAGGGACAGGGGCCCTTATAGCAATCAGCCCCAGCATTTT.

V usage is TRBV12-3 or TRBV12-4 and J usage is TRBJ2-3; D not resolved. This CDR3 is 14 amino acids long. The V end lost 4 bases, the J end lost 3 bases, and 11 bases lay between the germline ends. CDR3 residues: CASSSSGGTDTQYF. The CDR3 coding sequence is TGTGCCAGCAGTTCCTCAGGTGGAACAGATACGCAGTATTTT.

In its sample, this clone was seen a few times. Other DNA sequences in the sample encode the same CDR3. This chain uses TRBV2 with TRBJ2-3; D unclear. The CDR3 extends over 12 amino acids. CDR1 is SNHLY and CDR2 is FYNNEI in the germline V gene. The V end lost 5 bases, the J end lost 1 base, and 4 bases lay between the germline ends. The CDR3 DNA reads TGTGCCAGCAGTAGCGGCACAGATACGCAGTATTTT. Translating it yields CASSSGTDTQYF.

The CDR3 protein is CASSSAGGPHTGELFF. DNA of the CDR3: TGTGCCAGCAGTTCTGCGGGAGGGCCACACACCGGGGAGCTGTTTTTT. The chain joins TRBV12-3 or TRBV12-4 to TRBJ2-2, with 9 nucleotides matching TRBD2. There are 16 residues in the CDR3. V shed 4 bases and J 3 bases; nucleotides not matched to a gene: 6.

This chain connects TRBV6-2 or TRBV6-3 to TRBJ2-6; D is unclear. The ends were cut back, 6 bases at V and 0 bases at J, with 21 bases in the middle. CDR3 size: 19 residues. Germline assignment: CDR1 MNHEY and CDR2 SVGEGT. In DNA form, the CDR3 reads TGTGCCAGCAGGCTGAATCCGGGCAGGTCCCTCTCTGGGGCCAACGTCCTGACTTTC. It translates to CASRLNPGRSLSGANVLTF.

DNA of the CDR3: TGTGCCAGCAGCGTCACGCGGGGGGGCTTTTCGCATGATGAGCAGTTCTTC. This codes for CASSVTRGGFSHDEQFF. The V and J genes are TRBV7-6 and TRBJ2-1; 9 nucleotides match TRBD2. V shed 5 bases, J shed 8 bases, and the junction held 16 bases outside the gene matches. Per germline, CDR1 SGHVS and CDR2 FNYEAQ. The CDR3 is made up of 17 amino acids.

The chain is built from TRBV11-1 and TRBJ2-5, with a possible D match to TRBD1 (6 bases). In germline, CDR1 is SGHAT, CDR2 FQDESV (reference sequence). This CDR3 spans 13 amino acids. Trimming removed 5 bases from V and 5 bases from J, with 12 bases in between. CDR3 nucleotides: TGTGCCAGCAGCCCGGGACATTGGGAGACCCAGTACTTC. This translates into CASSPGHWETQYF.

This clone was seen more than once but under ten times. V and J are TRBV2 and TRBJ2-1; maybe TRBD2 (5 bases). V was trimmed by 4 bases and J by 4 bases, leaving 14 bases between them. CDR3 length equals 15 residues. Germline V gene lookup returns CDR1 SNHLY and CDR2 FYNNEI. This CDR3 is CASSGRLGVYNEQFF. CDR3 nucleotides: TGTGCCAGCAGTGGTCGTTTGGGAGTGTACAATGAGCAGTTCTTC.

The V call is TRBV12-3 or TRBV12-4, the J call TRBJ2-5; D remains ambiguous. The CDR3 has 13 residues. The V end was cut by 3 bases, the J end by 2 bases, with 7 bases between. The chain's CDR3 is CASSLRSQETQYF. CDR3 nucleotide sequence: TGTGCCAGCAGTTTGAGATCGCAAGAGACCCAGTACTTC.

This chain joins TRBV14 and TRBJ1-6; D remains ambiguous. Trimming left V 0 bases short and J 5 bases short, with 14 bases between. This CDR3 has 17 residues. The germline CDR1 and CDR2 sequences are SGHDN and FVKESK. CDR3 in amino acids: CASSQDHPGRNNSPLHF. In nucleotides, the CDR3 is TGTGCCAGCAGCCAAGATCACCCGGGGAGAAATAATTCACCCCTCCACTTT.

This clone was counted between two and nine times. The rearrangement joins TRBV28 to TRBJ1-6, with D unclear. Trimming cost V 6 bases and J 0 bases, with 12 bases left between them. The CDR3 length is 16 residues. Germline V CDR1 and CDR2: MDHEN, SYDVKM. The CDR3 DNA sequence: TGTGCCAGCAGACCCCCGGGGAGCTCCTATAATTCACCCCTCCACTTT. Translation gives CASRPPGSSYNSPLHF.